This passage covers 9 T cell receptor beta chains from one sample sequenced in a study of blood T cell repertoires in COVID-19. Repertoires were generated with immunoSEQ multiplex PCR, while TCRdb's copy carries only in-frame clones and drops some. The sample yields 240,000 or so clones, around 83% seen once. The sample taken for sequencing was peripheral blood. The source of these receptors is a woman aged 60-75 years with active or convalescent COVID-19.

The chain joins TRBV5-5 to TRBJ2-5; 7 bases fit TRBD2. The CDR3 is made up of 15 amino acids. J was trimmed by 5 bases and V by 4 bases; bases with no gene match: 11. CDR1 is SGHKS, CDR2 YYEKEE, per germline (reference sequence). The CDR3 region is CASSGRLGGGETQYF. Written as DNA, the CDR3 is TGTGCCAGCAGCGGGAGACTTGGCGGGGGTGAGACCCAGTACTTC.

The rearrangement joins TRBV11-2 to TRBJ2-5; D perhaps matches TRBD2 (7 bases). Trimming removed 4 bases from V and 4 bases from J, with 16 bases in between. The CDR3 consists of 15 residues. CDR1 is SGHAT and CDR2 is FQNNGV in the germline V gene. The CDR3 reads CASSSPMRGGETQYF. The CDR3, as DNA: TGTGCCAGCAGCTCCCCGATGAGGGGGGGAGAGACCCAGTACTTC.

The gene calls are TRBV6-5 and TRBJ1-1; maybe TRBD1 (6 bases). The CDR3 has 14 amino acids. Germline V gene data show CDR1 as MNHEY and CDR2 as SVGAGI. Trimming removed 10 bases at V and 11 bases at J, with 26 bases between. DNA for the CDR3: TGTGCCACAAAGAGGGGGATCGACGCTCTGTGGGCTTTCTTT. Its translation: CATKRGIDALWAFF.

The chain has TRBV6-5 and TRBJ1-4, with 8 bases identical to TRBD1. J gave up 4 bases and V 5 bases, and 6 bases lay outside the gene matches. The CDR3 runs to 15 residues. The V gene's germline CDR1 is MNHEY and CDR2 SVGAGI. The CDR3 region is CASSPQTGVNEKLFF. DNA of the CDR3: TGTGCCAGCAGTCCACAGACAGGGGTTAATGAAAAACTGTTTTTT.

The CDR3 DNA reads TGTGCCTGGAGTCCGAACAGGGGAGCCAGCAATCAGCCCCAGCATTTT. Translated, it gives CAWSPNRGASNQPQHF. The chain recombines TRBV30 with TRBJ1-5, with 7 bases lining up with TRBD1. The V segment lost 2 bases and the J segment 1 base; nucleotides outside the gene matches: 8. The CDR3 is 16 amino acids. Germline CDR1 GTSNPN, CDR2 SVGIG (reference sequence).

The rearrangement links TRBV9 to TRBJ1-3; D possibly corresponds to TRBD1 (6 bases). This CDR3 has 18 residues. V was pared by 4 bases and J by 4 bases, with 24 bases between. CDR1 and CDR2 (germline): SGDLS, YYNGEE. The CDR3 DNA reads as TGTGCCAGCAGCCCCCGGGGGGCAGGACGAATGTCCGGAAACACCATATATTTT. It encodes CASSPRGAGRMSGNTIYF.

The CDR3 protein is CASSAGTTGNTIYF. Here the CDR3 DNA reads TGTGCCAGCAGCGCCGGGACAACTGGAAACACCATATATTTT. The rearrangement links TRBV7-2 to TRBJ1-3, with D maybe TRBD1 (6 bases). CDR1 and CDR2 from the germline V gene are SGHTA and FQGNSA. Deletions cut 5 bases from V and 2 bases from J, with 10 bases between. The CDR3 consists of 14 residues.

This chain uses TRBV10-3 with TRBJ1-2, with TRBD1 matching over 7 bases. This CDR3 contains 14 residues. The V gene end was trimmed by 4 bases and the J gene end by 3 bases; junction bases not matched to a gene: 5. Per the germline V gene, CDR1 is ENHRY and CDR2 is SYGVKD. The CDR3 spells CAISAGDRYYGYTF. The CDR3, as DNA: TGTGCCATCAGTGCGGGGGACAGATACTATGGCTACACCTTC.

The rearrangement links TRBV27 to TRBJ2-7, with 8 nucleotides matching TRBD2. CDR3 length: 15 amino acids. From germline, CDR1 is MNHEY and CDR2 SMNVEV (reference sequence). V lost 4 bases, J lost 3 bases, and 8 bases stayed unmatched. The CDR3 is CASSSLAGGDYEQYF. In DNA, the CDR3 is TGTGCCAGCAGTTCTCTCGCGGGGGGCGACTACGAGCAGTACTTC.